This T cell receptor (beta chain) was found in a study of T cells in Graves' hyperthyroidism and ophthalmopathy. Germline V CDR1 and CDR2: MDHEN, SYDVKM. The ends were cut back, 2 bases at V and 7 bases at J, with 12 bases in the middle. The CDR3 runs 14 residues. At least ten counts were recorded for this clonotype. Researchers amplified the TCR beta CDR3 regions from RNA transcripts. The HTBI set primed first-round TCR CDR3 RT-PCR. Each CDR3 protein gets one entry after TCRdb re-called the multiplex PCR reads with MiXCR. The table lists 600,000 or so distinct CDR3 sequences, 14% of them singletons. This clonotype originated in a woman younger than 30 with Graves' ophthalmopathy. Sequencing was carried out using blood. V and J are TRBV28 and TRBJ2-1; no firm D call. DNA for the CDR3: TGTGCCAGCAGTTTAGCGATACGGGTTAATGAGCAGTTCTTC. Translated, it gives CASSLAIRVNEQFF.